This passage covers 10 T cell receptor beta chains from one sample sequenced in a study of CD8+CD57+ T cells in acquired aplastic anemia. Individuals selected for sequencing had exhibited CD8+CD57+ cell expansion on flow cytometry. CDR3 and TCR beta VDJ profiling relied on a genomic DNA template. A single record per CDR3 protein comes from TCRdb applying MiXCR to the reads. This table holds under 250,000 distinct CDR3 sequences, approximately 60% found once. Sequenced material: sorted CD4+, CD8+, or CD8+CD57+ T cells (not recorded which) from PBMCs. The receptors here all came from a human donor with aplastic anemia.

This chain connects TRBV9 to TRBJ2-5, with 10 bases aligning to TRBD1. The V gene end was trimmed by 0 bases and the J gene end by 4 bases; junction bases not matched to a gene: 6. The CDR3 runs 16 residues. From germline, CDR1 is SGDLS and CDR2 YYNGEE. CDR3 nucleotides: TGTGCCAGCAGCGTAGGACAGGGGGCTATCCCAGAGACCCAGTACTTC. Its protein product is CASSVGQGAIPETQYF. The whole variable domain, remainder taken from reference TRBV9 and TRBJ2-5, is DSGVTQTPKHLITATGQRVTLRCSPRSGDLSVYWYQQSLDQGLQFLIQYYNGEERAKGNILERFSAQQFPDLHSELNLSSLELGDSALYFCASSVGQGAIPETQYFGPGTRLLVL.

In this sample, this clonotype turned up a few times. This sequence joins TRBV24-1 and TRBJ2-2, with TRBD2 identical over 9 bases. CDR1 and CDR2 from the germline V gene are KGHDR and SFDVKD. The CDR3 consists of 15 residues. The V gene end was trimmed by 7 bases and the J gene end by 7 bases; junction bases not matched to a gene: 9. In DNA, the CDR3 is TGTGCCACCAGGGGCGGGGGGGCGCAAGGCGGGGAGCTGTTTTTT. It translates to CATRGGGAQGGELFF.

This clonotype was seen only a few times. This chain joins TRBV15 and TRBJ1-1; D not resolved. V was pared by 4 bases and J by 0 bases, with 9 bases between. Germline CDR1 LNHNV, CDR2 YYDKDF (reference sequence). This CDR3 spans 14 amino acids. The CDR3 protein is CATSNWPLNTEAFF. DNA for the CDR3: TGTGCCACCAGCAATTGGCCCCTGAACACTGAAGCTTTCTTT.

Turning to this clonotype: The junction shows a germline mismatch at one end, possibly a read error. The CDR3: CASSQQGADTQNF. CDR3 coding DNA: TGTGCCAGCAGCCAGCAGGGGGCAGATACGCAGAATTTT. This chain joins TRBV7-3 and TRBJ2-3; 8 bases map to TRBD1. CDR3 length: 13 amino acids. Germline values: CDR1 SGHTA, CDR2 FQGTGA.

The V gene is TRBV24-1, the J gene TRBJ2-1; 9 bases match TRBD2. The CDR3 contains 14 residues. V lost 3 bases and J lost 7; bases outside the gene matches: 3. The germline V gene has CDR1 KGHDR and CDR2 SFDVKD. The CDR3 spells CATSDPGLANEQFF. For the CDR3, the DNA is TGTGCCACCAGTGATCCCGGACTAGCGAATGAGCAGTTCTTC.

J is TRBJ2-7 and V is TRBV7-9; 12 bases fit TRBD1. The CDR3 totals 14 residues. Germline lookup yields CDR1 SEHNR and CDR2 FQNEAQ (reference sequence). The V gene end was trimmed by 6 bases and the J gene end by 6 bases; junction bases not matched to a gene: 6. The CDR3 sequence is CASRTGTGGGEQYF. CDR3 bases: TGTGCCAGCAGAACCGGGACAGGGGGCGGCGAGCAGTACTTC.

This sequence joins TRBV5-6 and TRBJ1-4; D gene unclear. The germline V and J ends were trimmed by 1 base and 2 bases, with 6 bases remaining between them. CDR3 length: 14 residues. The germline CDR1 and CDR2 sequences are SGHDT and YYEEEE. CDR3 DNA: TGTGCCAGCAGCTTGAGGAGGACTAATGAAAAACTGTTTTTT. Its translation: CASSLRRTNEKLFF.

The CDR3 bases are TGTGCCAGCAGCTTAGGGACAAGGAGTGAAAAACTGTTTTTT. It is translated as CASSLGTRSEKLFF. The V gene is TRBV7-2, the J gene TRBJ1-4, with a weak D call TRBD1 (5 bases). V lost 1 base and J 7 bases, leaving 10 bases between the germline ends. The CDR3 has 14 residues. CDR1 SGHTA and CDR2 FQGNSA come from the germline V gene.

The V and J genes are TRBV19 and TRBJ1-2, with D possibly being TRBD1 (5 bases). Per the germline V gene, CDR1 is LNHDA and CDR2 is SQIVND (reference sequence). The CDR3 has 14 amino acids. Deletions cut 5 bases from V and 2 bases from J, with 12 bases between. The CDR3 DNA reads as TGTGCCAGTAGTGGGGGAACCCGAAACTATGGCTACACCTTC. Amino acid sequence: CASSGGTRNYGYTF.

V usage is TRBV7-3 and J usage is TRBJ2-3, with TRBD2 matching 12 bases. There are 15 residues in the CDR3. Germline-derived CDR1 and CDR2 are SGHTA and FQGTGA. Losses at the gene ends were 5 bases for V and 7 bases for J; bases not matched to a gene: 7. This CDR3 reads CASSPSSGGAYTQYF. The CDR3 bases are TGTGCCAGCAGCCCATCTAGCGGGGGGGCCTATACGCAGTATTTT.